One and the same sample provided the 5 T cell receptor beta chains below, sequenced in a study of CD4 T cells in relation to SARS-CoV-2 and coronaviruses (TCRdb year 2021). These receptors' antigens are unknown. Libraries were made using the immunoSEQ multiplex PCR assay. Drawn from immuneACCESS, this table holds only the in-frame rearrangements with V and J called that TCRdb kept. Clones are partly lost; checked studies trace under half to an unresolved V gene and leave the rest unexplained. In this sample the table shows more than 35,000 clones, about three quarters of which occur a single time. About 2.8% of the sample comes from the top ten. Source material: memory CD4+ T cells from PBMCs, cultured in vitro. What the cell subset or site label conveys for this sample: memory (non-naive) CD4+ T cells. These receptors were taken from an adult with COVID-19.

The J gene is TRBJ2-7, the V gene TRBV6-2 or TRBV6-3; a possible D gene is TRBD2 (6 bases). The CDR3 length is 21 residues. Germline V lookup: CDR1 MNHEY, CDR2 SVGEGT. V lost 1 base and J 0 bases, leaving 28 bases between the germline ends. DNA for the CDR3: TGTGCCAGCAGTTACTACCTAGGACTGGAGGGAGAACGCCTTAGCTCCTACGAGCAGTACTTC. It specifies CASSYYLGLEGERLSSYEQYF.

This chain connects TRBV2 to TRBJ2-2, with D possibly being TRBD2 (5 bases). The CDR3 extends over 17 amino acids. V dropped 3 bases and J dropped 4 bases, with 18 bases sitting between them. Looked up from germline, CDR1 is SNHLY and CDR2 is FYNNEI. The CDR3 region has the DNA TGTGCCAGCAGTGAGTCGATGCCTCTAGCCGCCACCGGGGAGCTGTTTTTT. This sequence encodes CASSESMPLAATGELFF. Supplemented by reference TRBV2 and TRBJ2-2, the full variable domain reads EPEVTQTPSHQVTQMGQEVILRCVPISNHLYFYWYRQILGQKVEFLVSFYNNEISEKSEIFDDQFSVERPDGSNFTLKIRSTKLEDSAMYFCASSESMPLAATGELFFGEGSRLTVL.

CDR3 DNA sequence: TGTGCCAGCGGGGACACCGGGGAGCTGTTTTTT. It encodes CASGDTGELFF. V and J are TRBV27 and TRBJ2-2; no clear D. CDR3 length equals 11 residues. V dropped 8 bases and J dropped 3 bases, with 4 bases sitting between them. Germline V CDR1 and CDR2: MNHEY, SMNVEV (reference sequence).

The chain employs TRBV30 and TRBJ1-6; possible D gene TRBD1, 6 bases. The germline V gene has CDR1 GTSNPN and CDR2 SVGIG (reference sequence). CDR3 length: 14 amino acids. Trimming cost V 4 bases and J 7 bases, with 14 bases left between them. CDR3 residues: CAWNSGTQNSPLHF. In DNA form, the CDR3 reads TGTGCCTGGAACTCCGGGACACAAAATTCACCCCTCCACTTT.

The chain carries TRBV19 and TRBJ1-2; no firm D call. Germline V gene sequence: CDR1 LNHDA, CDR2 SQIVND (reference sequence). The CDR3 length is 11 residues. V was clipped by 5 bases and J by 5 bases, with 6 bases between them. The CDR3 DNA follows: TGTGCCAGTAGTGTATATTATGGCTACACCTTC. This sequence encodes CASSVYYGYTF.